This T cell receptor (beta chain) was observed in a study of beta chain features in type 1 diabetes. Expressed TCRB transcripts were sequenced, since all the RNA that had been isolated was reverse transcribed. Only in-frame clones appear in the TCRdb table, and some are missing; sequencing was by immunoSEQ multiplex PCR. In the table there are about 120,000 clones, 16% of which are singletons. The study, taken as a whole, reports: The VDJ junctions of type 1 diabetes patients carried fewer insertions and more deletions. It was not settled here whether HLA type affects TCRB rearrangement. Type 1 diabetes patients had TCRB CDR3s that were shorter (moderately but significantly so) in all four CD4+ subsets.

Concerning this clone itself: Its antigen is undetermined.

Only one heparinised blood draw was taken per donor, and its volume averaged approximately 0.11 L. CD45RO/CCR7/CD25/CD127/CD95/CD27 sorting isolated CD4+ naive, central memory, regulatory and stem cell-like memory cells. What was sequenced was central memory CD4+ T cells from blood. The clonotype originates from a young man with type 1 diabetes.

This CDR3 reads CASRLHIGTGEIEAFF. Written as DNA, the CDR3 is TGTGCCAGCAGGCTACATATAGGGACAGGGGAGATTGAAGCTTTCTTT. The gene calls are TRBV2 and TRBJ1-1; 10 nucleotides align to TRBD1. The ends lost 6 bases at V and 7 bases at J; junction bases unmatched: 14. Germline V CDR1 and CDR2: SNHLY, FYNNEI. CDR3 size: 16 residues. The full variable domain, rest sourced from reference TRBV2 and TRBJ1-1, is EPEVTQTPSHQVTQMGQEVILRCVPISNHLYFYWYRQILGQKVEFLVSFYNNEISEKSEIFDDQFSVERPDGSNFTLKIRSTKLEDSAMYFCASRLHIGTGEIEAFFGQGTRLTVV.